This passage covers 30 T cell receptor beta chains from one sample sequenced in a study of T-cell memory formation after mild COVID-19. TCRdb fed the 5' RACE reads into MiXCR, producing one record per CDR3 protein. Among 450,000 to 650,000 distinct CDR3 sequences listed, more than 15% were seen once. Sequencing input: PBMCs or a T cell subset sorted from them (not recorded which). The receptors stem from an adult woman who had mild COVID-19 (a few samples of this study predate the infection). Cell type and time point are not known.

This clonotype has more than one count but fewer than ten. The chain joins TRBV25-1 to TRBJ2-1, with D possibly TRBD1 on 10 matching bases. Trimming took off 4 bases at V and 14 bases at J, with 45 bases between the two ends. CDR3 size: 22 residues. CDR1 MGHDK and CDR2 SYGVNS come from the germline V gene. Written as DNA, the CDR3 is TGTGCCAGCAGTGTCGCCTATTGGACAGGGGGACTTAGCGGGAGCGACCCTTCAGTTAAGTTCTTC. This codes for CASSVAYWTGGLSGSDPSVKFF.

V usage is TRBV30 and J usage is TRBJ1-1; 8 nucleotides align to TRBD1. This CDR3 comprises 15 residues. Trimming removed 4 bases from V and 9 bases from J; junction bases left unmatched: 16. Germline V CDR1 and CDR2: GTSNPN, SVGIG (reference sequence). The CDR3: CAWTALGRTGSKAFF. CDR3 sequence (DNA): TGTGCCTGGACCGCGCTTGGGAGGACAGGGAGTAAAGCTTTCTTT.

This rearrangement joins TRBV24-1 to TRBJ2-7; perhaps TRBD2 as D (6 bases). Germline V gene sequence: CDR1 KGHDR, CDR2 SFDVKD. The CDR3 contains 12 residues. V was trimmed by 12 bases and J by 7 bases, leaving 18 bases between them. The CDR3 DNA reads TGTGCCTCCGGGACCTACGGGGGAGAGCAGTACTTC. Its translation is CASGTYGGEQYF.

The V and J genes are TRBV6-2 or TRBV6-3 and TRBJ1-1, with D perhaps matching TRBD1 (5 bases). Trimming left V 5 bases short and J 3 bases short, with 13 bases between. This CDR3 spans 14 amino acids. Germline-derived CDR1 and CDR2 are MNHEY and SVGEGT. CDR3 amino acids: CASSDGGVYTEAFF. The CDR3 DNA follows: TGTGCCAGCAGTGACGGAGGGGTGTACACTGAAGCTTTCTTT.

This clonotype was seen a handful of times. J is TRBJ1-2 and V is TRBV4-2; D may be TRBD1 (6 bases). V lost 0 bases to trimming and J lost 2 bases, with 10 bases between them. Germline V gene sequence: CDR1 LGHNA, CDR2 YNFKEQ. The CDR3 sequence is 15 residues long. DNA for the CDR3: TGTGCCAGCAGCCAAGATCTCAGGGGCAACTATGGCTACACCTTC. It is translated as CASSQDLRGNYGYTF.

This clonotype has at least ten counts. The chain employs TRBV12-3 or TRBV12-4 and TRBJ2-2; D unresolved. This CDR3 has 14 residues. Trimming stripped 8 bases from V and 2 bases from J, with 12 bases between. CDR3 amino acids: CASGPWGNTGELFF. CDR3 DNA sequence: TGTGCCAGCGGACCGTGGGGAAACACCGGGGAGCTGTTTTTT.

There are a few counts of this clonotype. The chain couples TRBV27 to TRBJ2-7, with 9 bases lining up with TRBD2. J lost 6 bases, V lost 4 bases, and 7 bases had no gene match. The CDR3 is 14 amino acids. Germline V CDR1 and CDR2: MNHEY, SMNVEV (reference sequence). The CDR3 is CASSWGLAVGEQYF. CDR3 sequence (DNA): TGTGCCAGCAGTTGGGGACTAGCTGTCGGCGAGCAGTACTTC.

The chain joins TRBV9 to TRBJ2-2, with a weak D call TRBD1 (6 bases). CDR1 and CDR2 from the germline V gene are SGDLS and YYNGEE. Trimming shortened V by 4 bases and J by 6 bases, and 13 bases separated the two germline ends. This CDR3 has 14 amino acids. The CDR3, as DNA: TGTGCCAGCAGCTCTCTCAGGGGACCCGGGGAGCTGTTTTTT. Translating gives CASSSLRGPGELFF.

The V gene is TRBV7-9, the J gene TRBJ2-1, with D possibly being TRBD1 or TRBD2 (5 bases each). Trimming removed 5 bases at V and 8 bases at J, with 19 bases between. The germline gives CDR1 SEHNR, CDR2 FQNEAQ (reference sequence). This CDR3 region has 15 residues. The CDR3 is CASSGRGNQWDEQFF. The CDR3 DNA sequence: TGTGCCAGCAGCGGCCGGGGCAATCAGTGGGATGAGCAGTTCTTC.

This clonotype was found a few times. The chain couples TRBV7-2 to TRBJ2-1; the D call may be TRBD1 or TRBD2 (5 bases each). CDR1 and CDR2 from the germline V gene are SGHTA and FQGNSA. V lost 3 bases, J lost 8 bases, and 17 bases lay in between. This CDR3 comprises 15 residues. The CDR3 DNA is TGTGCCAGCAGCTTCGGCCGGGACCCGGCCCATGAGCAGTTCTTC. Residues: CASSFGRDPAHEQFF.

In its sample, this clonotype was seen a few times. This sequence joins TRBV3-1 and TRBJ1-4; D not certain. With 3 bases removed from V and 8 bases from J, the gap between germline ends came to 10 bases. Looked up from germline, CDR1 is LGHDT and CDR2 is YNNKEL (reference sequence). The CDR3 is 13 residues long. CDR3 loop: CASSHSGGEKLFF. DNA for the CDR3: TGTGCCAGCAGCCACTCCGGCGGGGAAAAACTGTTTTTT. Full variable domain (remainder filled in from reference TRBV3-1 and TRBJ1-4): DTAVSQTPKYLVTQMGNDKSIKCEQNLGHDTMYWYKQDSKKFLKIMFSYNNKELIINETVPNRFSPKSPDKAHLNLHINSLELGDSAVYFCASSHSGGEKLFFGSGTQLSVL.

This clonotype was seen only once. The J gene is TRBJ1-1, the V gene TRBV5-5; unclear D gene. Deletions cut 2 bases from V and 0 bases from J, with 8 bases between. The germline V gene has CDR1 SGHKS and CDR2 YYEKEE (reference sequence). CDR3 length equals 14 residues. The CDR3: CASSFEPMNTEAFF. The CDR3 DNA reads as TGTGCCAGCAGCTTTGAGCCGATGAACACTGAAGCTTTCTTT.

CDR3 DNA sequence: TGTGCCAGCGTCGGGGGGCCTGAGCAGTTCTTC. It is translated as CASVGGPEQFF. The J gene is TRBJ2-1, the V gene TRBV12-3 or TRBV12-4, with a possible D match to TRBD2 (7 bases). The length of the CDR3 is 11 residues. V was cut by 8 bases and J by 9 bases, with 11 bases left in between.

This clonotype was found a few times. V usage is TRBV11-2 and J usage is TRBJ2-3; 8 bases are a match to TRBD1. In germline, CDR1 is SGHAT, CDR2 FQNNGV. Trimming took 1 base from V and 4 from J; bases not matched to a gene: 10. The CDR3 runs to 17 residues. CDR3 coding DNA: TGTGCCAGCAGCTTAGTGACAGGGGTTGGGGTCGCAGATACGCAGTATTTT. Translating it yields CASSLVTGVGVADTQYF.

The chain links TRBV12-3 or TRBV12-4 to TRBJ2-3; D is uncertain. V was pared by 3 bases and J by 7 bases, with 8 bases between. This CDR3 has 12 residues. The CDR3: CASSLGGNTQYF. CDR3 DNA: TGTGCCAGCAGTTTGGGCGGTAATACGCAGTATTTT.

The genes are TRBV12-3 or TRBV12-4 and TRBJ1-3; 9 bases line up with TRBD1. The CDR3 has 16 residues. The J segment lost 1 base and the V segment lost 5 bases, leaving 6 bases of the junction unmatched. The CDR3, as DNA: TGTGCCAGCAGTCCGACAGGGGGAGTTTCTGGAAACACCATATATTTT. It encodes CASSPTGGVSGNTIYF.

This clonotype was seen a handful of times. V and J are TRBV20-1 and TRBJ2-3; TRBD2 matches 14 bases. Germline CDR1 is DFQATT and CDR2 is SNEGSKA (reference sequence). Trimming took 8 bases from V and 1 from J; bases not matched to a gene: 8. This CDR3 has 16 residues. CDR3 region: CSSRGTSGSRTDTQYF. CDR3 DNA: TGCAGTTCCCGCGGGACTAGCGGGAGCCGCACAGATACGCAGTATTTT.

The chain employs TRBV18 and TRBJ1-1; 7 bases match TRBD1. V dropped 2 bases and J dropped 3; count of bases not matched to a gene: 6. Germline loops: CDR1 KGHSH, CDR2 LQKENI. CDR3 size: 15 residues. The CDR3 DNA reads as TGTGCCAGCTCACCAACCATCGGACAGGACACTGAAGCTTTCTTT. Protein: CASSPTIGQDTEAFF.

CDR3 coding DNA: TGTGCCAGCAGTTCTCTGACAGATAGCACAGATACGCAGTATTTT. Protein sequence: CASSSLTDSTDTQYF. This chain links TRBV12-3 or TRBV12-4 with TRBJ2-3; weak D call: TRBD1 (5 bases). The CDR3 runs 15 residues. Deletions cut 4 bases from V and 0 bases from J, with 11 bases between.

The chain couples TRBV6-5 to TRBJ1-2; 9 nucleotides line up with TRBD1. The trim removed 4 bases at V and 6 bases at J, leaving 6 bases unmatched. Germline V gene lookup returns CDR1 MNHEY and CDR2 SVGAGI. This CDR3 has 14 residues. The CDR3: CASSSGQGMNGYTF. Written as DNA, the CDR3 is TGTGCCAGCAGTTCTGGACAGGGGATGAATGGCTACACCTTC.

This clonotype has a handful of counts. The CDR3 DNA reads as TGTGCCAGTAGTCCTTCACAGGGGACCAGATACGAGCAGTACTTC. Translating it yields CASSPSQGTRYEQYF. This chain uses TRBV19 with TRBJ2-7; 7 bases agree with TRBD1. The V gene end was trimmed by 5 bases and the J gene end by 4 bases; junction bases not matched to a gene: 11. The CDR3 runs to 15 residues. Germline V CDR1 and CDR2: LNHDA, SQIVND (reference sequence).

This chain connects TRBV12-3 or TRBV12-4 to TRBJ2-7; D is perhaps TRBD1 (6 bases). The length of the CDR3 is 14 residues. Trimming took 6 bases from V and 4 from J, leaving 16 bases between them. CDR3 loop: CASRRAGTQYEQYF. The CDR3 DNA reads as TGTGCCAGCAGGAGAGCCGGGACACAGTACGAGCAGTACTTC.

The genes are TRBV20-1 and TRBJ2-1, with a weak D call TRBD2 (6 bases). There are 14 residues in the CDR3. Per germline, CDR1 DFQATT and CDR2 SNEGSKA (reference sequence). V was pared by 1 base and J by 7 bases, with 14 bases between. DNA of the CDR3: TGCAGTGCTAGAGCGGGACTTCGTCTTAATGAGCAGTTCTTC. Its translation is CSARAGLRLNEQFF.

This clonotype was picked up a small number of times. The V call is TRBV6-5, the J call TRBJ1-1; 7 bases match TRBD1. This CDR3 is 15 amino acids long. Germline-derived CDR1 and CDR2 are MNHEY and SVGAGI. V was pared by 2 bases and J by 1 base, with 4 bases of the junction left unmatched. CDR3 DNA: TGTGCCAGCAGTTACGGGCGGACAGGGAACACTGAAGCTTTCTTT. This encodes CASSYGRTGNTEAFF.

This clonotype was counted a single time. The chain joins TRBV12-3 or TRBV12-4 to TRBJ1-6; D is uncertain. This CDR3 comprises 16 residues. The V gene lost 3 bases and the J gene lost 7 bases, with 16 bases spanning the gap. The CDR3 DNA is TGTGCCAGCAGTTTGAGGAGGGTGGAGAACAATTCACCCCTCCACTTT. Its protein is CASSLRRVENNSPLHF.

The J gene is TRBJ2-1, the V gene TRBV7-9; no clear D gene. V gave up 5 bases and J gave up 12 bases, with 8 bases separating them. CDR3 length: 10 residues. The germline gives CDR1 SEHNR, CDR2 FQNEAQ (reference sequence). The CDR3 spells CASSLQVQFF. Here the CDR3 DNA reads TGTGCCAGCAGCCTTCAAGTGCAGTTCTTC. Full variable domain (remainder filled in from reference TRBV7-9 and TRBJ2-1): DTGVSQNPRHKITKRGQNVTFRCDPISEHNRLYWYRQTLGQGPEFLTYFQNEAQLEKSRLLSDRFSAERPKGSFSTLEIQRTEQGDSAMYLCASSLQVQFFGPGTRLTVL.

This clonotype turned up a few times. The gene calls are TRBV7-8 and TRBJ2-6; no clear D gene. The CDR3 is 15 amino acids. CDR1 is SGHVS, CDR2 FQNEAQ, per germline. V dropped 2 bases and J dropped 4 bases, with 9 bases sitting between them. CDR3 nucleotides: TGTGCCAGCAGCTTACAGGCTTTCGGGGCCAACGTCCTGACTTTC. Translated, it gives CASSLQAFGANVLTF.

Ten or more counts support this clonotype. In DNA, the CDR3 is TGCAGCGTTGTCTGGTACAACTCCTACGAGCAGTACTTC. It translates to CSVVWYNSYEQYF. The V call is TRBV29-1, the J call TRBJ2-7; D not resolved. Trimming cost V 4 bases and J 0 bases, with 10 bases left between them. The length of the CDR3 is 13 residues. Germline CDR1 SQVTM, CDR2 ANQGSEA.

The chain joins TRBV2 to TRBJ2-7; D gene unclear. V was clipped by 3 bases and J by 0 bases, with 12 bases between them. The germline gives CDR1 SNHLY, CDR2 FYNNEI. The CDR3 consists of 15 residues. As DNA, the CDR3 is TGTGCCAGCAGTGAGGTGTCTATTTACTCCTACGAGCAGTACTTC. It yields the protein CASSEVSIYSYEQYF.

J is TRBJ2-7 and V is TRBV10-3; the D gene is possibly TRBD1 (5 bases). CDR3 size: 14 residues. V dropped 3 bases and J dropped 3 bases, with 12 bases sitting between them. Looked up from germline, CDR1 is ENHRY and CDR2 is SYGVKD. CDR3 bases: TGTGCCATCAGTGAAACAAAGGGGATCTACGAGCAGTACTTC. Protein: CAISETKGIYEQYF.